This T cell receptor beta chain was documented in a study of immune evolution from preneoplasia to lung adenocarcinoma. Study conclusions and caveats: KRAS-mutant nodules had the highest T cell clonality.

Concerning this clone: Its antigen is not known.

The germline V and J ends were trimmed by 1 base and 5 bases, with 15 bases remaining between them. Germline V CDR1 and CDR2: SGHNT, YYREEE (reference sequence). The CDR3 consists of 15 residues. TCRdb's copy holds only in-frame clones and misses some; the assay was immunoSEQ multiplex PCR. The sample lists approximately 1,800 clones; around 82% were seen once. The receptor comes from a person between 70 and 80 years old with lung adenocarcinoma. The specimen sequenced was FFPE atypical adenomatous hyperplasia tissue from the lung. Stated subset: atypical adenomatous hyperplasia (AAH), lung preneoplasia. The V and J genes are TRBV5-4 and TRBJ1-1; a possible D gene is TRBD1 (6 bases). The CDR3 spells CASSLRGGGGTEAFF. In DNA form, the CDR3 reads TGTGCCAGCAGCTTGAGAGGGGGTGGGGGGACTGAAGCTTTCTTT.